These 29 T cell receptor beta chains came from one sample sequenced in a study of blood T cells in healthy people across ages. Using a J-beta primer mix together with a sample-barcoded 5' primer, a second PCR was run for about 7 to 12 cycles. MiXCR, run by TCRdb on the 5' RACE reads, gives a single entry per CDR3 protein. The table has about 680,000 distinct CDR3 sequences, around 48% seen once. The sequenced material came from blood. These receptors all stem from a woman aged 55-70 years in good health.

Concerning this clonotype itself: This sequence may be a read error, since a much larger clone differs from it by one base. The rearrangement joins TRBV6-5 to TRBJ2-5; TRBD1 matches at 11 bases. Matching the DNA end better, TRBJ2-7 makes the J call doubtful. The length of the CDR3 is 15 residues. Germline V lookup: CDR1 MNHEY, CDR2 SVGAGI. The CDR3 protein is CASSYVGTGGYEQYF. CDR3 nucleotide sequence: TGTGCCAGCAGTTACGTCGGGACAGGGGGCTACGAGCAGTACTTC.

The rearrangement uses TRBV20-1 and TRBJ2-1, with TRBD2 matching 7 bases. After removal of 7 bases from V and 4 bases from J, the junction contained 10 bases not matched to a gene. This CDR3 comprises 14 residues. In germline, CDR1 is DFQATT, CDR2 SNEGSKA (reference sequence). CDR3: CSVPAGRIYNEQFF. The CDR3 DNA follows: TGCAGTGTTCCAGCGGGAAGAATTTACAATGAGCAGTTCTTC.

V gene TRBV30 combines with J gene TRBJ2-5; either TRBD1 or TRBD2 may fit D (7 bases each). The germline gives CDR1 GTSNPN, CDR2 SVGIG (reference sequence). The CDR3 has 15 residues. Trimming left V 5 bases short and J 3 bases short, with 19 bases between. CDR3 nucleotide sequence: TGTGCCTGGGGGGAGGGCGGGACAGTAAAAGAGACCCAGTACTTC. It is translated as CAWGEGGTVKETQYF.

This chain joins TRBV7-2 and TRBJ2-1; TRBD2 agrees at 8 bases. CDR1 SGHTA and CDR2 FQGNSA come from the germline V gene. This CDR3 contains 16 residues. V trimming: 5 bases; J trimming: 7 bases; junction bases outside the gene matches: 13. This CDR3 is CASSPHSGTGRNEQFF. The CDR3 coding sequence is TGTGCCAGCAGCCCCCATAGCGGGACTGGGAGGAATGAGCAGTTCTTC. Supplemented by reference TRBV7-2 and TRBJ2-1, the full variable domain reads GAGVSQSPSNKVTEKGKDVELRCDPISGHTALYWYRQSLGQGLEFLIYFQGNSAPDKSGLPSDRFSAERTGGSVSTLTIQRTQQEDSAVYLCASSPHSGTGRNEQFFGPGTRLTVL.

In its sample, this clonotype was seen a few times. The V call is TRBV29-1, the J call TRBJ2-7; 8 bases map to TRBD1. Germline V gene sequence: CDR1 SQVTM, CDR2 ANQGSEA. There are 12 residues in the CDR3. V trimming: 4 bases; J trimming: 6 bases; junction bases outside the gene matches: 5. CDR3 sequence (DNA): TGCAGCGTTGGTGGACAGGGTTCCGAGCAGTACTTC. Protein: CSVGGQGSEQYF.

The chain joins TRBV3-1 to TRBJ2-1, with D possibly matching TRBD1 (7 bases). Germline V gene lookup returns CDR1 LGHDT and CDR2 YNNKEL (reference sequence). The CDR3 spans 18 residues. The V and J ends lost 1 base and 5 bases respectively, with 21 bases between them. This CDR3 reads CASSQGQGGTSRDNEQFF. The DNA for the CDR3 is TGTGCCAGCAGCCAAGGACAGGGCGGAACTAGCCGGGACAATGAGCAGTTCTTC.

This chain links TRBV5-1 with TRBJ2-5, with D perhaps TRBD2 (5 bases). The CDR3 is 16 amino acids. Germline V gene data show CDR1 as SGHRS and CDR2 as YFSETQ. Deletions cut 2 bases from V and 3 bases from J, with 17 bases between. The CDR3 spells CASSFRIASTEETQYF. In DNA form, the CDR3 reads TGCGCCAGCAGCTTTAGAATAGCGTCAACCGAAGAGACCCAGTACTTC. Combining the CDR3 with reference TRBV5-1 and TRBJ2-5 gives the whole variable domain KAGVTQTPRYLIKTRGQQVTLSCSPISGHRSVSWYQQTPGQGLQFLFEYFSETQRNKGNFPGRFSGRQFSNSRSEMNVSTLELGDSALYLCASSFRIASTEETQYFGPGTRLLVL.

The rearrangement uses TRBV2 and TRBJ2-5; D remains ambiguous. V was trimmed by 6 bases and J by 11 bases, leaving 16 bases between them. Germline V gives CDR1 SNHLY, CDR2 FYNNEI. There are 12 residues in the CDR3. The CDR3, as DNA: TGTGCCAGCAGCCCCATTCTGGGTGAGCAGTACTTC. It translates to CASSPILGEQYF.

The chain carries TRBV20-1 and TRBJ2-2, with 8 bases that match TRBD2. CDR3 length equals 15 residues. The trim removed 0 bases at V and 4 bases at J, leaving 4 bases unmatched. CDR1 DFQATT and CDR2 SNEGSKA come from the germline V gene (reference sequence). The CDR3 loop is CSARETGLGTGELFF. The CDR3 DNA reads TGCAGTGCTAGAGAGACGGGACTAGGCACCGGGGAGCTGTTTTTT.

V gene TRBV12-3 or TRBV12-4 combines with J gene TRBJ2-1; perhaps TRBD2 as D (6 bases). Trimming took off 6 bases at V and 5 bases at J, with 20 bases between the two ends. The CDR3 contains 16 residues. The CDR3 protein is CASRNPGSWRDNEQFF. Here the CDR3 DNA reads TGTGCCAGCAGGAACCCCGGGAGCTGGAGGGACAATGAGCAGTTCTTC.

This clonotype appeared a few times. This chain joins TRBV7-2 and TRBJ2-5; D gene unclear. The CDR3 consists of 12 residues. Germline CDR1 SGHTA, CDR2 FQGNSA. With 2 bases removed from V and 4 bases from J, the gap between germline ends came to 5 bases. Here the CDR3 reads CASSLSPETQYF. CDR3 nucleotides: TGTGCCAGCAGCTTAAGTCCAGAGACCCAGTACTTC.

The CDR3 bases are TGCGCCAGCAGCCAAGACTATGGGGAGGGCTATGGCTACACCTTC. It specifies CASSQDYGEGYGYTF. The J gene is TRBJ1-2, the V gene TRBV4-3, with D unresolved. From germline, CDR1 is LGHNA and CDR2 YSLEER. Trimming shortened V by 0 bases and J by 4 bases, and 12 bases separated the two germline ends. The CDR3 extends over 15 amino acids.

In the case of this clonotype: A junction end diverges from the germline sequence, so it may reflect a read error. This chain links TRBV11-3 with TRBJ2-1, with D tentatively TRBD1 (6 bases). The CDR3 length is 15 residues. Germline V gene sequence: CDR1 SGHNT, CDR2 YENEEA. The CDR3 is CASSPSRGSYNERFF. As DNA, the CDR3 is TGTGCCAGCAGCCCAAGCAGGGGCTCGTACAATGAGCGGTTCTTC.

With respect to this clonotype: A clone one base away is much larger, so this may be a read error. V is TRBV5-1 and J is TRBJ2-5, with D perhaps being TRBD1 or TRBD2 (5 bases each). V lost 4 bases, J lost 4 bases, and 14 bases lay in between. Germline values: CDR1 SGHRS, CDR2 YFSETQ. The CDR3 length is 14 residues. This CDR3 reads CASSRDGRGETQYF. The CDR3 nucleotides read TGCGCCAGCAGCCGGGACGGTCGCGGAGAGACCCAGTACTTC.

This chain joins TRBV7-2 and TRBJ2-5; possibly TRBD1 for D (6 bases). The germline V gene encodes CDR1 SGHTA and CDR2 FQGNSA. This CDR3 region has 16 residues. V lost 2 bases and J lost 7, with 20 bases in between. The CDR3 nucleotides are TGTGCCAGCAGCTTAAGTGGGGGCAGCGCCCAGGTGACCCAGTACTTC. Amino acid sequence: CASSLSGGSAQVTQYF.

The CDR3 protein is CASTPGLAGVREQYF. The CDR3 DNA reads as TGTGCCAGCACCCCGGGGCTAGCGGGAGTTCGAGAGCAGTACTTC. J is TRBJ2-4 and V is TRBV28; the match to TRBD2 covers 10 bases. Germline values: CDR1 MDHEN, CDR2 SYDVKM. Unmatched junction bases numbered 16, after V lost 7 bases and J lost 13 bases. The CDR3 is 15 residues long. The whole variable domain, remainder taken from reference TRBV28 and TRBJ2-4, is DVKVTQSSRYLVKRTGEKVFLECVQDMDHENMFWYRQDPGLGLRLIYFSYDVKMKEKGDIPEGYSVSREKKERFSLILESASTNQTSMYLCASTPGLAGVREQYFGAGTRLSVL.

This sequence joins TRBV28 and TRBJ2-1; 10 bases agree with TRBD2. The CDR3 extends over 16 amino acids. From germline, CDR1 is MDHEN and CDR2 SYDVKM. Trimming at V came to 4 bases and at J to 8 bases, leaving 11 bases not matched to a gene. CDR3 in amino acids: CASSSPPSGSIDEQFF. The CDR3, as DNA: TGTGCCAGCAGTTCACCCCCTAGCGGGAGCATCGATGAGCAGTTCTTC.

The V and J genes are TRBV9 and TRBJ2-1; 7 nucleotides agree with TRBD2. Losses at the gene ends were 1 base for V and 3 bases for J; bases not matched to a gene: 4. CDR1 is SGDLS, CDR2 YYNGEE, per germline. There are 15 residues in the CDR3. CDR3 bases: TGTGCCAGCAGCGTACCGGCTAGCGGCTACAATGAGCAGTTCTTC. This translates into CASSVPASGYNEQFF.

The chain recombines TRBV6-5 with TRBJ2-1; tentatively, D is TRBD2 (5 bases). The J call may be in error: the DNA end matches TRBJ2-7 better. The CDR3 is 15 amino acids. Germline values: CDR1 MNHEY, CDR2 SVGAGI. CDR3 coding DNA: TGTGCCAGCAGTTACTCGAACCGGGGTCCCTACGAGCAGTACTTC. It yields the protein CASSYSNRGPYEQYF.

The rearrangement uses TRBV7-2 and TRBJ2-3, with unresolved D. The germline gives CDR1 SGHTA, CDR2 FQGNSA. Between the trimmed V and J ends, which lost 5 bases and 3 bases, there was a span of 12 bases. This CDR3 has 14 residues. The CDR3 spells CTSSAVYLTDTQYF. CDR3 sequence (DNA): TGTACCAGCAGCGCCGTCTACCTAACAGATACGCAGTATTTT. Drawing the rest from reference TRBV7-2 and TRBJ2-3, the complete variable domain is GAGVSQSPSNKVTEKGKDVELRCDPISGHTALYWYRQSLGQGLEFLIYFQGNSAPDKSGLPSDRFSAERTGGSVSTLTIQRTQQEDSAVYLCTSSAVYLTDTQYFGPGTRLTVL.

The V call is TRBV20-1, the J call TRBJ2-7; either TRBD1 or TRBD2 may supply D (5 bases each). From germline, CDR1 is DFQATT and CDR2 SNEGSKA (reference sequence). This CDR3 contains 11 residues. The V gene lost 8 bases and the J gene lost 5 bases, with 13 bases spanning the gap. CDR3 in DNA: TGCAGTCCCGAAAGGGGAGACGAGCAGTACTTC. This gives the protein CSPERGDEQYF.

This sequence joins TRBV11-2 and TRBJ2-3, with D tentatively TRBD1 (5 bases). Trimming took off 5 bases at V and 4 bases at J, with 19 bases between the two ends. The CDR3 is made up of 16 amino acids. From germline, CDR1 is SGHAT and CDR2 FQNNGV. The CDR3 region is CASSRRQGNRADTQYF. The CDR3 DNA sequence: TGTGCCAGCAGCCGTCGGCAGGGAAATCGGGCAGATACGCAGTATTTT.

With regard to this clonotype: At one of its ends the junction is not consistent with the germline gene, which may arise from a read error. The gene calls are TRBV20-1 and TRBJ2-7; a weak D match, TRBD2 (5 bases). The CDR3 consists of 13 residues. CDR1 is DFQATT and CDR2 is SNEGSKA in the germline V gene (reference sequence). The CDR3: CGARWLARSEQYF. The CDR3 DNA reads as TGCGGTGCTAGGTGGTTAGCGAGGAGTGAGCAGTACTTC.

This clonotype showed up just a few times. This chain joins TRBV14 and TRBJ2-2; possibly TRBD1 for D (6 bases). V lost 1 base, J lost 0 bases, and 9 bases lay in between. Germline V gene lookup returns CDR1 SGHDN and CDR2 FVKESK. CDR3 length equals 16 residues. CDR3: CASSQARGANTGELFF. The CDR3 DNA follows: TGTGCCAGCAGCCAAGCCAGGGGAGCGAACACCGGGGAGCTGTTTTTT.

V usage is TRBV29-1 and J usage is TRBJ2-7; tentatively, D is TRBD1 (6 bases). V gave up 6 bases and J gave up 0 bases, with 12 bases separating them. This CDR3 has 13 amino acids. The V gene's germline CDR1 is SQVTM and CDR2 ANQGSEA. The CDR3 bases are TGCAGCGTCGGACAGTGGAGCTCCTACGAGCAGTACTTC. It translates to CSVGQWSSYEQYF.

The chain links TRBV18 to TRBJ1-1; D possibly corresponds to TRBD1 (5 bases). This CDR3 spans 15 amino acids. Deletions cut 2 bases from V and 3 bases from J, with 13 bases between. Germline values: CDR1 KGHSH, CDR2 LQKENI. The CDR3 DNA sequence: TGTGCCAGCTCACCAAGGGCCGGGGGGGACACTGAAGCTTTCTTT. It yields the protein CASSPRAGGDTEAFF.

This clonotype was detected only once. The rearrangement joins TRBV20-1 to TRBJ2-7, with 14 bases matching TRBD2. This CDR3 contains 17 residues. Germline V gene sequence: CDR1 DFQATT, CDR2 SNEGSKA (reference sequence). V lost 5 bases to trimming and J lost 3 bases; unmatched junction nucleotides: 12. The CDR3 bases are TGCAGTGCTCCCTCTTTGGGACTAGCGGGAGCCCTCTACGAGCAGTACTTC. Its translation is CSAPSLGLAGALYEQYF.

The CDR3 DNA reads TGCAGTGCGGGGCTAAACACCATATATTTT. It specifies CSAGLNTIYF. This sequence joins TRBV20-1 and TRBJ1-3; D possibly corresponds to TRBD1 (5 bases). With 6 bases removed from V and 6 bases from J, the gap between germline ends came to 6 bases. This CDR3 is 10 amino acids long. The germline V gene has CDR1 DFQATT and CDR2 SNEGSKA (reference sequence).

As for this clonotype: At one end, the junction sequence differs from germline, possibly due to a read error. This sequence joins TRBV7-9 and TRBJ2-5; D ambiguous. The CDR3 extends over 14 amino acids. Germline CDR1 reads SEHNR; CDR2 reads FQNEAQ (reference sequence). The CDR3 region has the DNA TGTGCCAGCAGACCCGACCCTTACCAAGAGACCCACTACTTC. The encoded protein is CASRPDPYQETHYF. The variable domain in full, completed from reference TRBV7-9 and TRBJ2-5, reads DTGVSQNPRHKITKRGQNVTFRCDPISEHNRLYWYRQTLGQGPEFLTYFQNEAQLEKSRLLSDRFSAERPKGSFSTLEIQRTEQGDSAMYLCASRPDPYQETHYFGPGTRLLVL.